The source of this T cell receptor (beta chain) is a study of blood T cell repertoires in COVID-19 (TCRdb year 2020). General notes on the study: Samples from collaborators originated in the United States, Italy and Spain and spanned both the acute and convalescent phases of COVID-19. The prospective study material was composed of cDNA or gDNA derived from T cells, B-cell-depleted T cells, or PBMCs. Subjects who had been exposed to COVID-19, were actively infected with it, or had recovered from it provided the deeply sampled blood TCRbeta repertoires that made up the dataset. The repertoires were released in a freely available public database intended as a resource for research on the immune response to SARS-CoV-2. Samples came from the ongoing ImmuneRACE study (first 160 participants) plus 1,254 subjects from 6 global collaborators. Nearly every sample came with metadata listing a de-identified subject ID, COVID-19 status, age in years and sex. Where available, HLA class I and class II types were taken from metadata supplied by the sample provider and were not determined by assay-based typing. Paper-wide results and their limitations: Clinical and demographic metadata were provided uncurated, with the amount varying by source and participant.

With regard to this clone: Its antigen is not yet known. Base qualities are missing; no much larger clone stands one base away.

One collaborating source in Seattle enrolled patients during active infection and followed them longitudinally through the course of disease. The collaborating institutions used their own protocols to collect whole blood in K2EDTA tubes. For TCRbeta analysis, collaborators shipped samples as frozen whole blood, isolated PBMCs, or DNA extracted from either of those sample types. TCRbeta CDR3 regions were amplified from genomic DNA using the immunoSEQ Assay, a bias-controlled multiplex PCR. Per the authors' processing: Nucleated cell counts per sample were estimated from amplification of reference gene primers within the assay. Sequence reads were collapsed and filtered to measure the absolute abundance of every unique TCRbeta CDR3 rearrangement. For each sample, productive Simpson clonality was calculated by taking the square root of Simpson's diversity index across productive rearrangements. Not all clones reach the TCRdb copy of this immuneACCESS table, which keeps in-frame sequences only. Checked studies attribute under half of the gap to unresolved V genes and leave the rest unexplained. That table is the source of V, J and clone size, and D and trimming were worked out from the DNA. This sample has almost 200,000 clones in its table, and about 85% of those were observed once. The ten top clones hold approximately 5.9% of the sample.

The trim is 6 bases for V and 5 bases for J, with a gap of 7 bases between the germline ends. The CDR3 sequence holds 11 residues, the cysteine and phenylalanine included. The CDR3 DNA has 33 bases and is translated from base 1. The chain is encoded by TRBV12-3 or TRBV12-4 joined to TRBJ1-1; a confident D gene designation cannot be given. The clonotype originates from a middle-aged woman with COVID-19, enrolled during active disease. The specimen was peripheral blood. The bases read TGTGCCAGCAGAAGAGGGACTGAAGCTTTCTTT. It is translated as CASRRGTEAFF.